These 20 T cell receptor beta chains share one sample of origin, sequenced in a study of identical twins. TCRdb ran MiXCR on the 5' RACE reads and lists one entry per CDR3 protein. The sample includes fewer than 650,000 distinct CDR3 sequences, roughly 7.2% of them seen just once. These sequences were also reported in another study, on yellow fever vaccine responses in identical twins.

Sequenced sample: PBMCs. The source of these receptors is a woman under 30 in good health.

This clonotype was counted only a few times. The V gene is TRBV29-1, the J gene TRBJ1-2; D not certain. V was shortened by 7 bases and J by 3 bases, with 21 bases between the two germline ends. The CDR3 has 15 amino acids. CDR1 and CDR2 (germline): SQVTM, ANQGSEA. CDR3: CSATQSSPEYYGYTF. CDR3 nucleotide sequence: TGCAGCGCGACGCAGTCCTCCCCCGAATACTATGGCTACACCTTC.

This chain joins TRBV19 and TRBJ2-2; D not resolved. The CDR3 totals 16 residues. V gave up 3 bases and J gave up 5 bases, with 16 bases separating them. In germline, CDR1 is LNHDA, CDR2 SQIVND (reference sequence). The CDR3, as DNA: TGTGCCAGTAGTATTGAGATTCTGGGCGGAACCGGGGAGCTGTTTTTT. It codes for CASSIEILGGTGELFF.

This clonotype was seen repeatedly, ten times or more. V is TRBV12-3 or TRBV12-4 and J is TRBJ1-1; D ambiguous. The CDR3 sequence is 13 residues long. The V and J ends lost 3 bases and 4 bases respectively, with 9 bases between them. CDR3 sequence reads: CASSFEGITEAFF. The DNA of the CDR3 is TGTGCCAGCAGTTTCGAAGGGATCACTGAAGCTTTCTTT.

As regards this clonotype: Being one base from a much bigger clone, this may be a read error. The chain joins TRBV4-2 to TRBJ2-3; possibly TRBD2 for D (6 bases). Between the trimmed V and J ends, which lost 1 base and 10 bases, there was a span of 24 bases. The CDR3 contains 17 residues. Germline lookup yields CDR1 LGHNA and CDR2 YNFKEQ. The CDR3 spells CASSQVPPGTPSDAQYF. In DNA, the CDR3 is TGTGCCAGCAGCCAAGTTCCCCCAGGGACTCCGAGTGATGCGCAGTATTTT.

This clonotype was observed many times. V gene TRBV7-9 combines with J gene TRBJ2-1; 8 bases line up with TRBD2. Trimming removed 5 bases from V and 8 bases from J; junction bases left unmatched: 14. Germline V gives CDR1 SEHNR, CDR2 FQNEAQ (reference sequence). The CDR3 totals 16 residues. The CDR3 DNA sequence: TGTGCCAGCAGCCCCACTTTTTCGGGGGGGCGAGATGAGCAGTTCTTC. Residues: CASSPTFSGGRDEQFF.

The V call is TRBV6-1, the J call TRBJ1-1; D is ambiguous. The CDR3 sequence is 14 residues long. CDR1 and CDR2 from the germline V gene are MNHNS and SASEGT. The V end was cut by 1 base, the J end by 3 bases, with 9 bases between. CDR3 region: CASSEGYIYTEAFF. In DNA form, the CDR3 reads TGTGCCAGCAGTGAAGGGTATATTTACACTGAAGCTTTCTTT.

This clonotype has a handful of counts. The DNA for the CDR3 is TGTGCCAGCAGCTACGACAGGGGGAAGGTCTACGAGCAGTACTTC. Translated, it gives CASSYDRGKVYEQYF. The V and J genes are TRBV7-9 and TRBJ2-7; 9 nucleotides agree with TRBD1. In germline, CDR1 is SEHNR, CDR2 FQNEAQ (reference sequence). The CDR3 is 15 residues long. With 4 bases clipped from V and 3 bases from J, the junction kept 7 bases outside the gene matches.

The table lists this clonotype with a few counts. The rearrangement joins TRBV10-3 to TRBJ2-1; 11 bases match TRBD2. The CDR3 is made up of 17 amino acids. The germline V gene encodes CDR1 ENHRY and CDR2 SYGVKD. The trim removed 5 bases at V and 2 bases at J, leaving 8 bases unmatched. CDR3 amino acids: CAISLLAGGPPYNEQFF. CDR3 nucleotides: TGTGCCATCAGTCTCCTAGCGGGGGGCCCTCCCTACAATGAGCAGTTCTTC.

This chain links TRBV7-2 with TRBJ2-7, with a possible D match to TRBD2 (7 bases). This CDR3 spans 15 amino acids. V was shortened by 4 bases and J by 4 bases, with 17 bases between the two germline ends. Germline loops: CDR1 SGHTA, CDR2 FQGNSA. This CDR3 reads CASSSRGEGVYEQYF. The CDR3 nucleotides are TGTGCCAGCAGCTCTCGGGGGGAGGGGGTATACGAGCAGTACTTC.

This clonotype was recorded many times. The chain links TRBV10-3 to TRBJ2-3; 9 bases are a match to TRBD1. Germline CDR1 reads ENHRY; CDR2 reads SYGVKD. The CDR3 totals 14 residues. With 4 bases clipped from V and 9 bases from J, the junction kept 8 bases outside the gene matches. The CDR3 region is CAISVPGQGQTQYF. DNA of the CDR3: TGTGCCATCAGTGTCCCGGGACAGGGACAGACGCAGTATTTT.

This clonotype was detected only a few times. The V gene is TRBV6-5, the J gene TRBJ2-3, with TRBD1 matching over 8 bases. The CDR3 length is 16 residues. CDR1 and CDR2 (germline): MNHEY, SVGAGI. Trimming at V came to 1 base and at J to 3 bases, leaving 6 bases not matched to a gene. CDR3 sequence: CASSYFGQGGTDTQYF. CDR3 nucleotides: TGTGCCAGCAGTTACTTTGGACAGGGCGGTACAGATACGCAGTATTTT.

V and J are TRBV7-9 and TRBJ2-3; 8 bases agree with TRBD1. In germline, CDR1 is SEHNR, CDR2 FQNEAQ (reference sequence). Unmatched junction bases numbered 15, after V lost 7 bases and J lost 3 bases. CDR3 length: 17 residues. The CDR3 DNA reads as TGTGCCAGCAACTTCCCGGCAGGGGGCCTGCGGACAGATACGCAGTATTTT. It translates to CASNFPAGGLRTDTQYF.

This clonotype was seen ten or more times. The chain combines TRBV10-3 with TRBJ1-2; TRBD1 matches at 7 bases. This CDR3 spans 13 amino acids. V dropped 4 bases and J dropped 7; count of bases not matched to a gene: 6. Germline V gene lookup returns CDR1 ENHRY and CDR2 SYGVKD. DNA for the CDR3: TGTGCCATCAGTGTCGACAGGGTGTCTGGCTACACCTTC. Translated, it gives CAISVDRVSGYTF.

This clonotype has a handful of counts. The CDR3 nucleotides are TGTGCCAGCAGCCAGACTAGCGGACTAAATGAGCAGTTCTTC. Its translation: CASSQTSGLNEQFF. The chain links TRBV14 to TRBJ2-1; 9 bases line up with TRBD2. The CDR3 is made up of 14 amino acids. Germline V gives CDR1 SGHDN, CDR2 FVKESK. With 3 bases clipped from V and 7 bases from J, the junction kept 4 bases outside the gene matches.

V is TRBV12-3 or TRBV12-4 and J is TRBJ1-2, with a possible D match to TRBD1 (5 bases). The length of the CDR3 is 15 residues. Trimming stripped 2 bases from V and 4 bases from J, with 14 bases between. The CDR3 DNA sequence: TGTGCCAGCAGTTTAATTGAGGGGTTGGGCTATGGCTACACCTTC. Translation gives CASSLIEGLGYGYTF.

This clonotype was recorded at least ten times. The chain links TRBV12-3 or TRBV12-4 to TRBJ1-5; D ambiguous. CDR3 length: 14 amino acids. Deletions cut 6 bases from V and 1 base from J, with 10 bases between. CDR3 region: CASSLGLSNQPQHF. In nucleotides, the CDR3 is TGTGCCAGCAGCCTCGGATTAAGCAATCAGCCCCAGCATTTT.

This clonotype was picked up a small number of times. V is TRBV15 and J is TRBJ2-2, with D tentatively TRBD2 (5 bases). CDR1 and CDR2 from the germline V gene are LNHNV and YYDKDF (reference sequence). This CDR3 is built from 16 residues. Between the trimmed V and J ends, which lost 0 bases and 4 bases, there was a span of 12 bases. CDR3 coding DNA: TGTGCCACCAGCAGAGACGAACTAGTGACCACCGGGGAGCTGTTTTTT. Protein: CATSRDELVTTGELFF.

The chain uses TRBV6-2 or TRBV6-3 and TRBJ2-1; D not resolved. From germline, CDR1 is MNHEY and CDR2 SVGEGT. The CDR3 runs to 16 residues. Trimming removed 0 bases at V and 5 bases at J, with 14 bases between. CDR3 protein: CASSYSLAFSHNEQFF. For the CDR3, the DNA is TGTGCCAGCAGTTACTCCTTAGCCTTTTCTCACAATGAGCAGTTCTTC.

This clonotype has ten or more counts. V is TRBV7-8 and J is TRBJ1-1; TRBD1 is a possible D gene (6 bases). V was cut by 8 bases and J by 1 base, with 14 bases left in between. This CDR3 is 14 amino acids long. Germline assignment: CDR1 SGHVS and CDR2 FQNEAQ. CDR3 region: CASSLDRRNTEAFF. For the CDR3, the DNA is TGTGCCAGCTCCCTAGACAGGAGGAACACTGAAGCTTTCTTT.

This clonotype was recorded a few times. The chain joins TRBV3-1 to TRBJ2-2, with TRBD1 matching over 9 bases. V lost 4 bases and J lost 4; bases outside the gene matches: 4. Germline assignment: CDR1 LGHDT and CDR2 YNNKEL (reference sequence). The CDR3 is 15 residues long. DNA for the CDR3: TGTGCCAGCAGCCGGACAGGGGCGGTCACCGGGGAGCTGTTTTTT. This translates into CASSRTGAVTGELFF.